These T cell receptor beta chains were read from a single sample in a study of brain T cells in children with intractable seizures. Sequencing was performed with immunoSEQ multiplex PCR; in TCRdb, only in-frame clones are kept and a portion is missing. The sample lists 80,000 or so clones, 90% to 95% occurring once. The sample was peripheral blood, taken at surgery. The receptors shown here come from a boy in the first two years of life with tuberous sclerosis and intractable seizures. CDR3s include the opening cysteine and the closing phenylalanine or tryptophan. A D gene is named only where the DNA matches it firmly. Clone size is given for some rows only: seen once, a few or many times, or a class if the clone is expanded.

>TRBD2|TRBV13|-|TRBJ2-5
TGTGCCAGCAGCTCCCGACCCGGGACTAGAGGCGAGACCCAGTACTTC
CASSSRPGTRGETQYF
>-|TRBV6-5|-|TRBJ2-7
TGTGCCAGCAGTTCAATCGGGACTCTTACCTACGAGCAGTACTTC
CASSSIGTLTYEQYF
>-|TRBV4-1|-|TRBJ1-1
TGCGCCAGCAGCCCTTACACAGGGCCGATTTTCCGAAACACTGAAGCTTTCTTT
CASSPYTGPIFRNTEAFF
>-|TRBV15|-|TRBJ2-1
TGTGCCACCAGCCGACCAAGGGATCCCCATGAGCAGTTCTTC
CATSRPRDPHEQFF
>-|TRBV6-5|-|TRBJ1-1
TGTGCCAGCACCTCTCGGGGGGCCGAAGCTTTCTTT
CASTSRGAEAFF
>-|TRBV7-8|-|TRBJ2-3
TGTGCCAGCAGCTTAGCAGGCCTAGCCTCTAGCACAGATACGCAGTATTTT
CASSLAGLASSTDTQYF
>-|TRBV24-1|-|TRBJ1-2
TGTGCCACCAGTGATTTAGGACTGAGGGAGTTTAACTATGGCTACACCTTC
CATSDLGLREFNYGYTF
>TRBD1|TRBV7-9|-|TRBJ1-1
TGTGCCAGCAGCAATACCGGGACAGGGAAGGACACTGAAGCTTTCTTT
CASSNTGTGKDTEAFF
>TRBD1|TRBV5-6|-|TRBJ2-4
TGTGCCAGCAGCTCCGGGACAGGGAACATTCAGTACTTC
CASSSGTGNIQYF
>-|TRBV9|-|TRBJ2-1
TGTGCCAGCAGCCGAGTCGCTAATGAGCAGTTCTTC
CASSRVANEQFF
>-|TRBV12-3/TRBV12-4|-|TRBJ2-1
TGTGCCAGCAGTGATGTATACAATGAGCAGTTCTTC
CASSDVYNEQFF
>TRBD2|TRBV3-1/TRBV3-2|-|TRBJ2-5
TGTGCCAGCAGCCCACGGGGACTAGCGGGGGGAATTCAAGAGACCCAGTACTTC
CASSPRGLAGGIQETQYF
>-|TRBV7-6|-|TRBJ2-3
TGTGCCAGCAGCTTATACACGGTACCTCGCACAGATACGCAGTATTTT
CASSLYTVPRTDTQYF
>-|TRBV6-5|-|TRBJ1-2
TGTGCCAGCAGCCGGTGGGGGGGGGATGGCTACACCTTC
CASSRWGGDGYTF
>TRBD1|TRBV5-1|-|TRBJ1-2
TGCGCCAGCAGCGGTGGGACAGGGCGCGGCTACACCTTC
CASSGGTGRGYTF
>TRBD1|TRBV3-1/TRBV3-2|-|TRBJ2-7
TGTGCCAGCACCTCTACCGGGACAGGGTGGTACGAGCAGTACTTC
CASTSTGTGWYEQYF
>-|TRBV7-2|-|TRBJ2-3
TGTGCCAGCAGCACGACGGGAGCCACAGATACGCAGTATTTT
CASSTTGATDTQYF
>-|TRBV6-1|-|TRBJ1-6
TGTGCCAGCAGTGAAGGGCCAGGGAGTTCACCCCTCCACTTT
CASSEGPGSSPLHF
>-|TRBV7-8|-|TRBJ2-7
TGTGCCAGCAGCTCCTCAGGGTTCTGGTACGAGCAGTACTTC
CASSSSGFWYEQYF
>TRBD1|TRBV10-3|-|TRBJ1-1
TGTGCCATCAGGGGGACAGGAGCAAACACTGAAGCTTTCTTT
CAIRGTGANTEAFF
>TRBD1|TRBV27|-|TRBJ1-6
TGTGCCAGCACCCCAAGACAGGGATCCTCACCCCTCCACTTT
CASTPRQGSSPLHF
>-|TRBV30|-|TRBJ1-2
TGTGCCTGGAGTGTGGGGGGCTATGGCTACACCTTC
CAWSVGGYGYTF
>-|TRBV27|-|TRBJ1-1
TGTGCCAGCGCACCGCCAGACAGGAACACTGAAGCTTTCTTT
CASAPPDRNTEAFF
>-|TRBV6-1|once|TRBJ2-5
TGTGCCAGCAGTGACCGATTGGGGTGGGAGACCCAGTACTTC
CASSDRLGWETQYF
>-|TRBV15|-|TRBJ2-2
TGTGCCACCAGCAGAGATCTCGGGAGAACCGGGGAGCTGTTTTTT
CATSRDLGRTGELFF
>TRBD2|TRBV19|-|TRBJ2-3
TGTGCCAGTAGTGAAGGGACTAGTTACACAGATACGCAGTATTTT
CASSEGTSYTDTQYF
>TRBD2|TRBV27|-|TRBJ2-1
TGTGCCAGCAGCCTCGGGACTAGCGGGAGCAATGAGCAGTTCTTC
CASSLGTSGSNEQFF
>-|TRBV7-2|-|TRBJ2-1
TGTGCCAGCAGCTGGAGCCCCTCGAATGAGCAGTTCTTC
CASSWSPSNEQFF
>-|TRBV19|-|TRBJ2-7
TGTGCCAGTAGTAACGGGGCTGGCGGCGAGCAGTACTTC
CASSNGAGGEQYF
>-|TRBV7-2|-|TRBJ1-2
TGTGCCAGCAGCTTAATTTCCCAGGGGTATGGCTACACCTTC
CASSLISQGYGYTF
>-|TRBV14|-|TRBJ1-4
TGTGCCAGCAGCCATCCCGGGGGAAATAATGAAAAACTGTTTTTT
CASSHPGGNNEKLFF
>-|TRBV23-1|once|TRBJ2-2
TGCGCCAGCAGTCAATTCGGTTATCACAGATGGGGAGACACCGGGGAGCTGTTTTTT
CASSQFGYHRWGDTGELFF
>TRBD1|TRBV2|-|TRBJ2-7
TGTGCCAGCAGAAACGACAGGGCCGAGCAGTACTTC
CASRNDRAEQYF
>-|TRBV10-3|-|TRBJ1-1
TGTGCCATCAGTGAGACGATAGCAGGCGAGGGGACTGAAGCTTTCTTT
CAISETIAGEGTEAFF
>-|TRBV6-4|-|TRBJ2-3
TGTGCCACCAGAACCGAAGCAACAGATACGCAGTATTTT
CATRTEATDTQYF
>TRBD1|TRBV5-4|-|TRBJ1-1
TGTGCCAGCAGGTTCCGGGACAGGGGAGTTTGGAGCACTGAAGCTTTCTTT
CASRFRDRGVWSTEAFF
>-|TRBV6-5|-|TRBJ1-5
TGTGCCAGCAGTTACTCATCTAATCAGCCCCAGCATTTT
CASSYSSNQPQHF
>TRBD2|TRBV5-6|-|TRBJ2-5
TGTGCCAGCAGCTTACCCGGGAGGTTTCAAGAGACCCAGTACTTC
CASSLPGRFQETQYF
>-|TRBV4-1|once|TRBJ2-1
TGCGCCAGCAGCCAAGATACGGAGGGGGCCTACAATGAGCAGTTCTTC
CASSQDTEGAYNEQFF
>-|TRBV7-2|-|TRBJ2-3
TGTGCCAGCAGCCCCGAACCCAGGGACACAGATACGCAGTATTTT
CASSPEPRDTDTQYF
>-|TRBV2|-|TRBJ1-4
TGTGCCAGCAGTGAAATAGGGCGAACTAATGAAAAACTGTTTTTT
CASSEIGRTNEKLFF
>-|TRBV6-5|-|TRBJ1-2
TGTGCCAGCAGTTACTCGAGTGTTAGGGGATATGGCTACACCTTC
CASSYSSVRGYGYTF
>-|TRBV10-2|-|TRBJ1-6
TGCGCCAGCAGTGAGTTGGGCGATAATTCACCCCTCCACTTT
CASSELGDNSPLHF
>TRBD2|TRBV5-1|once|TRBJ2-7
TGCGCCAGCAGCTTGGTTTACGGGGGGGCGGGTTCCTCCTACGAGCAGTACTTC
CASSLVYGGAGSSYEQYF
>-|TRBV12-3/TRBV12-4|-|TRBJ2-7
TGTGCCAGCAGCCCCTACGAGCAGTACTTC
CASSPYEQYF
>-|TRBV15|-|TRBJ2-1
TGTGCCACCAGTGGTTCACGGGGGAGCTCCTACAATGAGCAGTTCTTC
CATSGSRGSSYNEQFF
>-|TRBV14|-|TRBJ2-1
TGTGCCAGCAGCCAAGTGGGTGAGCAGTTCTTC
CASSQVGEQFF
>-|TRBV7-6|-|TRBJ2-3
TGTGCCAGCAGCTTGACGAGGCAGGGGAGATCAGATACGCAGTATTTT
CASSLTRQGRSDTQYF
>-|TRBV12-5|-|TRBJ1-1
TGTGCTAGTGGTTTGGCCGGGACGGCAATGAACACTGAAGCTTTCTTT
CASGLAGTAMNTEAFF
>-|TRBV5-8|-|TRBJ2-7
TGTGCCAGCAGCAGGCCTACAGGGTTCGAGCAGTACTTC
CASSRPTGFEQYF
>-|TRBV9|-|TRBJ2-5
TGTGCCAGCAGCGTAGGATCGGGGGTCGAAGAGACCCAGTACTTC
CASSVGSGVEETQYF
>-|TRBV30|-|TRBJ1-2
TGTGCCTGGAGCCGCGGGTCCGGCGATGGCTACACCTTC
CAWSRGSGDGYTF
>-|TRBV7-9|-|TRBJ2-7
TGTGCCAGCAGCCCGGACGCAAGCTACGAGCAGTACTTC
CASSPDASYEQYF